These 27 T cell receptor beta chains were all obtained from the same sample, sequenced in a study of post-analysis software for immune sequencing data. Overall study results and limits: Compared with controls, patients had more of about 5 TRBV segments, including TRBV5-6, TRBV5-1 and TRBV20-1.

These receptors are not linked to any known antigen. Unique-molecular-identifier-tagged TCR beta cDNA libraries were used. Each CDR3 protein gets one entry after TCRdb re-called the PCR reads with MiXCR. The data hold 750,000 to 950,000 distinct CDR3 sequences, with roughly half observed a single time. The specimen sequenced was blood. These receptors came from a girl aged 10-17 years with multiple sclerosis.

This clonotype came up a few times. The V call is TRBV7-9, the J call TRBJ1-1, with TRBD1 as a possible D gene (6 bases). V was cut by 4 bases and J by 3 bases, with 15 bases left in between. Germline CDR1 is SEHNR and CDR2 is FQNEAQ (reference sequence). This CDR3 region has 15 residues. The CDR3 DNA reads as TGTGCCAGCAGCTACCAAGGGGGGCAATACACTGAAGCTTTCTTT. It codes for CASSYQGGQYTEAFF.

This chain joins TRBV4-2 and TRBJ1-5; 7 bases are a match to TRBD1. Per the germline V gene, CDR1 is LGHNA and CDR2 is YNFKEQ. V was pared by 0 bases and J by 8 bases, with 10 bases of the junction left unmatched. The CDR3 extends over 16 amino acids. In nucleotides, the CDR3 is TGTGCCAGCAGCCAAGATCAGCCAGGGGGTAAAGAGCCCCAGCATTTT. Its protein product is CASSQDQPGGKEPQHF.

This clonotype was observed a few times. The CDR3: CASSDGPQSGYTF. DNA of the CDR3: TGCGCCAGCAGCGACGGTCCTCAGAGTGGCTACACCTTC. This chain connects TRBV5-1 to TRBJ1-2; no clear D. Per germline, CDR1 SGHRS and CDR2 YFSETQ. The germline V and J ends were trimmed by 4 bases and 7 bases, with 14 bases remaining between them. This CDR3 is built from 13 residues.

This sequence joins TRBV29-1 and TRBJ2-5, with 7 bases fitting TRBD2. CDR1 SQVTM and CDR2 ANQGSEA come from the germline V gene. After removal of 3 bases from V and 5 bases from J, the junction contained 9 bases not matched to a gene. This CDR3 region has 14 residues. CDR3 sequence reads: CSVDGEGTRETQYF. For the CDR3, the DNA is TGCAGCGTTGATGGGGAGGGCACAAGGGAGACCCAGTACTTC.

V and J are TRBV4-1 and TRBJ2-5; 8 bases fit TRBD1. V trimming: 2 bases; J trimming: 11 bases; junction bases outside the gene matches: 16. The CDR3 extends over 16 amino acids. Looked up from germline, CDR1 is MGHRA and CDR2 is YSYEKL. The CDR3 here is CASSQLTGGSYNEQYF. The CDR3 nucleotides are TGCGCCAGCAGCCAACTAACAGGGGGTTCCTACAATGAGCAGTACTTC.

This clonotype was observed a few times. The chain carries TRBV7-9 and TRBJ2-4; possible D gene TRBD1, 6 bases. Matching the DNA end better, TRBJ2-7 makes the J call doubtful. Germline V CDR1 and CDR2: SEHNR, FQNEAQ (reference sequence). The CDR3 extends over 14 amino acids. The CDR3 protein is CAITTGTTLYEQYF. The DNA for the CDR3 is TGTGCCATTACCACCGGGACAACCCTCTACGAGCAGTACTTC.

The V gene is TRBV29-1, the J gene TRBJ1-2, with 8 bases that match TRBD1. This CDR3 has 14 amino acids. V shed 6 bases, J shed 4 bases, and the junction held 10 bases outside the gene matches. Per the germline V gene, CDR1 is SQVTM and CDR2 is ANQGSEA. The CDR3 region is CSVDGQGVVYGYTF. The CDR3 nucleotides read TGCAGCGTCGATGGACAGGGTGTAGTCTATGGCTACACCTTC.

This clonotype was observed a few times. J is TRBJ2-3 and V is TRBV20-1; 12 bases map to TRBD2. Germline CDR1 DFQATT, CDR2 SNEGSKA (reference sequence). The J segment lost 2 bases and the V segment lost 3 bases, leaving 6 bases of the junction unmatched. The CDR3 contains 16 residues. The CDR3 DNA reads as TGCAGTGCTAGCCCGACTAGCGGGAGATACACAGATACGCAGTATTTT. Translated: CSASPTSGRYTDTQYF.

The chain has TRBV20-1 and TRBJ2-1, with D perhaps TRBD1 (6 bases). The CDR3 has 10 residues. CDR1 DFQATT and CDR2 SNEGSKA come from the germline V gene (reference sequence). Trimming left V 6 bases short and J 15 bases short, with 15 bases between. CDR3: CSARTDWAFF. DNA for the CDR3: TGCAGTGCGAGGACAGACTGGGCGTTCTTC.

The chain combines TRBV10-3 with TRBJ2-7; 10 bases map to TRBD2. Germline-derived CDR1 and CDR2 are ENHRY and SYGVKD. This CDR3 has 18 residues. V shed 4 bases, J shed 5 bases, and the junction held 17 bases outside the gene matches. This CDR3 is CAISATRGLAGVSDEQYF. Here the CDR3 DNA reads TGTGCCATCAGTGCGACCCGGGGGCTAGCGGGAGTTTCAGACGAGCAGTACTTC.

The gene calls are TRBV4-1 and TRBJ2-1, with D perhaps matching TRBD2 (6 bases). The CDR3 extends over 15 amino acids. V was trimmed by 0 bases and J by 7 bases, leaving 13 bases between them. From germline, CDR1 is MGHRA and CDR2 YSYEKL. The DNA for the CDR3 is TGCGCCAGCAGCCAAGATGTGGGGGGTGGTAATGAGCAGTTCTTC. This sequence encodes CASSQDVGGGNEQFF.

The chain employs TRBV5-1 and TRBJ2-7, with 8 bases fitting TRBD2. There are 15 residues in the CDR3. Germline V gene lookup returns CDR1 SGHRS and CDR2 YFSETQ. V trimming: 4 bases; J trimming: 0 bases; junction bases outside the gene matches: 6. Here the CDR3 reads CASSDIAGNSYEQYF. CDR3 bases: TGCGCCAGCAGCGACATAGCGGGGAACTCCTACGAGCAGTACTTC. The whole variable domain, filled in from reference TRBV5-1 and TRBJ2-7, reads KAGVTQTPRYLIKTRGQQVTLSCSPISGHRSVSWYQQTPGQGLQFLFEYFSETQRNKGNFPGRFSGRQFSNSRSEMNVSTLELGDSALYLCASSDIAGNSYEQYFGPGTRLTVT.

The CDR3 spells CASSLKAGSTDTQYF. As DNA, the CDR3 is TGTGCCAGCAGCTTAAAGGCGGGTAGCACAGATACGCAGTATTTT. The chain has TRBV7-3 and TRBJ2-3; a possible D gene is TRBD2 (5 bases). Trimming stripped 1 base from V and 0 bases from J, with 8 bases between. Looked up from germline, CDR1 is SGHTA and CDR2 is FQGTGA. The CDR3 is 15 residues long.

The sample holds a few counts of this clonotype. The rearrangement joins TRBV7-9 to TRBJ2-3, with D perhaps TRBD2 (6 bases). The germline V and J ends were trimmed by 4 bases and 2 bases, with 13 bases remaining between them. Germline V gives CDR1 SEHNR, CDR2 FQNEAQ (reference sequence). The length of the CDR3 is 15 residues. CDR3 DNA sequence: TGTGCCAGCAGCTACGGGACTGATTACACAGATACGCAGTATTTT. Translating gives CASSYGTDYTDTQYF.

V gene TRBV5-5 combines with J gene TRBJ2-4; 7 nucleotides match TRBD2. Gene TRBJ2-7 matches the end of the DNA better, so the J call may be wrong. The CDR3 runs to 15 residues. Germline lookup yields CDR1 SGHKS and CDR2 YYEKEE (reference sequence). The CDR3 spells CASSLGGTIPYEQYF. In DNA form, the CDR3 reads TGTGCCAGCAGCTTGGGGGGGACTATCCCCTACGAGCAGTACTTC.

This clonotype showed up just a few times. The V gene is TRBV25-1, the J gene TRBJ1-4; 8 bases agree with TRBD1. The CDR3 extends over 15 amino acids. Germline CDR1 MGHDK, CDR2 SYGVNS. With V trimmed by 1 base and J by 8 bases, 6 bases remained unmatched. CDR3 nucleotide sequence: TGTGCCAGCAGTGAATTCGGACAGGGTAGGGAAAAACTGTTTTTT. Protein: CASSEFGQGREKLFF.

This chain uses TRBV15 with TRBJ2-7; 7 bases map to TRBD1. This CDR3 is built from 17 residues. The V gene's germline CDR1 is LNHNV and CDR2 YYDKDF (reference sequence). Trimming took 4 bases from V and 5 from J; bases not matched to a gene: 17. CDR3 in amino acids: CATSTTSTGIEFHEQYF. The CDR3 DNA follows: TGTGCCACCAGCACCACTTCGACAGGGATCGAGTTTCACGAGCAGTACTTC.

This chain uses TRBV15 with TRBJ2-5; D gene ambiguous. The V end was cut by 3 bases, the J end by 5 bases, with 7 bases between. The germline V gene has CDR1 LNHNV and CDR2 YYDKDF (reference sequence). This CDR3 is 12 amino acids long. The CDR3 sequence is CATSRFRETQYF. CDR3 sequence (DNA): TGTGCCACCAGCAGGTTTAGGGAGACCCAGTACTTC.

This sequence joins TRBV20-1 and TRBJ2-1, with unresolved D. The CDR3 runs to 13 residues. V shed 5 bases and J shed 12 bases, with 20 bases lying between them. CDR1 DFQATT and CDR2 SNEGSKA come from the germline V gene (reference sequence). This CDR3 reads CSAASMTGGSQFF. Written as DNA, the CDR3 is TGCAGTGCTGCGAGTATGACTGGCGGATCGCAGTTCTTC.

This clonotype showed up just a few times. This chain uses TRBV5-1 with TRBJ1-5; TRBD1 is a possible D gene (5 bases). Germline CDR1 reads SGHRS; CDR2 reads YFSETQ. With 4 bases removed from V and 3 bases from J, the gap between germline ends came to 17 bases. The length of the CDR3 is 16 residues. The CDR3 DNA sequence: TGCGCCAGCAGCCCGGAACCAGGGCGGAACAATCAGCCCCAGCATTTT. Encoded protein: CASSPEPGRNNQPQHF. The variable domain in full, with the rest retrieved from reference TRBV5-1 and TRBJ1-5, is KAGVTQTPRYLIKTRGQQVTLSCSPISGHRSVSWYQQTPGQGLQFLFEYFSETQRNKGNFPGRFSGRQFSNSRSEMNVSTLELGDSALYLCASSPEPGRNNQPQHFGDGTRLSIL.

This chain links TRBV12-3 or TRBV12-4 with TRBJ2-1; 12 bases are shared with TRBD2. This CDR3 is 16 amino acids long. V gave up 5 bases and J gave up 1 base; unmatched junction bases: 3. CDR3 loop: CASSRTSGKSYNEQFF. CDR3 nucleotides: TGTGCCAGCAGTCGGACTAGCGGGAAGTCCTACAATGAGCAGTTCTTC.

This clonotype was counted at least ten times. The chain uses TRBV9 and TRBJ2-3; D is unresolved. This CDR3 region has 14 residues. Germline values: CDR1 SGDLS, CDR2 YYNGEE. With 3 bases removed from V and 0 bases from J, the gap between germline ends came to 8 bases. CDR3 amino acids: CASSASGSTDTQYF. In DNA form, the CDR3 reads TGTGCCAGCAGCGCCTCCGGGAGCACAGATACGCAGTATTTT.

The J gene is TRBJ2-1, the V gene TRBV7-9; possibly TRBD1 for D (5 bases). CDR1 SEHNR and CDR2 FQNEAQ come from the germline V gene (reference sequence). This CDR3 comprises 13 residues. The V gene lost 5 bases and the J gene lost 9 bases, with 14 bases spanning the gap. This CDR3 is CASSLTGPVEQFF. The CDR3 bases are TGTGCCAGCAGCCTCACAGGACCTGTTGAGCAGTTCTTC.

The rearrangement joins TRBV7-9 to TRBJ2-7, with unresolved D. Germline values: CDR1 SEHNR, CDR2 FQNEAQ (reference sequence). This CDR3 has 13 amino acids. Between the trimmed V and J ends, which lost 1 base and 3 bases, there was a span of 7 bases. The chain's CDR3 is CASSLGPDYEQYF. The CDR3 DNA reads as TGTGCCAGCAGCTTAGGCCCCGACTACGAGCAGTACTTC.

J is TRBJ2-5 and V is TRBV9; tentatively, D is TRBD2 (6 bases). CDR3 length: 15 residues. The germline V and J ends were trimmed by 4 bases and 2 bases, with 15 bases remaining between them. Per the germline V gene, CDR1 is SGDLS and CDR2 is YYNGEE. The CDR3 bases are TGTGCCAGCAGCACCGATGCTAGCGAACAAGAGACCCAGTACTTC. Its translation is CASSTDASEQETQYF.

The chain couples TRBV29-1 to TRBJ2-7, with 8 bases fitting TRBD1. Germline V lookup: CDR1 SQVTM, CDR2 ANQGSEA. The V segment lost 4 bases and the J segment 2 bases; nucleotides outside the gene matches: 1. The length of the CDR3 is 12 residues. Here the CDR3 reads CSVGDRPYEQYF. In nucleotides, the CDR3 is TGCAGCGTTGGGGACAGGCCCTACGAGCAGTACTTC.

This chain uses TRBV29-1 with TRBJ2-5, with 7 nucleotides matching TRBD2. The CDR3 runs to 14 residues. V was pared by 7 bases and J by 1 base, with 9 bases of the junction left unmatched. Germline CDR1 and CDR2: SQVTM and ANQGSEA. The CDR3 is CSGGAGRLQETQYF. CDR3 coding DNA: TGCAGCGGGGGAGCGGGAAGGCTCCAAGAGACCCAGTACTTC.